A single sample is the source of the 21 T cell receptor beta chains below, sequenced in a study of shared clonotypes between healthy human individuals. Assay used: immunoSEQ multiplex PCR; TCRdb lists only in-frame clones, some missing. The sample lists some 2,500,000 clones, under 95% occurring once. Sequencing was carried out using naive CD4+ T cells from PBMCs. Subset denoted: CD45RA+ positively selected. Receptors were obtained from a man younger than 30 in good health. Some clones in this sample may be carry-over from other donors' samples.

The chain links TRBV7-2 to TRBJ1-2; D not certain. Trimming took off 4 bases at V and 7 bases at J, with 19 bases between the two ends. Looked up from germline, CDR1 is SGHTA and CDR2 is FQGNSA. The CDR3 loop spans 15 amino acids. The CDR3 here is CASSSQPRWVSGYTF. The CDR3 nucleotides read TGTGCCAGCAGCTCGCAACCTCGGTGGGTGAGTGGCTACACCTTC.

This chain uses TRBV5-8 with TRBJ2-1; D remains unclear. Trimming took 2 bases from V and 0 from J, leaving 9 bases between them. Germline-derived CDR1 and CDR2 are SGHTS and YDEGEE. The CDR3 totals 15 residues. The CDR3 DNA is TGTGCCAGCAGCTTATCAGAGCGCTCCTACAATGAGCAGTTCTTC. Translation: CASSLSERSYNEQFF.

V gene TRBV9 combines with J gene TRBJ2-5, with 9 bases aligning to TRBD1. V was clipped by 5 bases and J by 5 bases; unmatched bases: 4. This CDR3 has 13 amino acids. Germline V gives CDR1 SGDLS, CDR2 YYNGEE. CDR3 DNA: TGTGCCAGCAGTAAAGACAGGGGGGAGACCCAGTACTTC. It translates to CASSKDRGETQYF.

V gene TRBV5-6 combines with J gene TRBJ1-2; D perhaps matches TRBD1 (5 bases). The V gene's germline CDR1 is SGHDT and CDR2 YYEEEE. The ends were cut back, 5 bases at V and 4 bases at J, with 15 bases in the middle. This CDR3 is built from 14 residues. The CDR3, as DNA: TGTGCCAGCAGACCTGGAACAGGACTCTATGGCTACACCTTC. Amino acid sequence: CASRPGTGLYGYTF.

This clone was counted a single time. V gene TRBV28 combines with J gene TRBJ2-6, with D unclear. The CDR3 totals 15 residues. The germline V gene has CDR1 MDHEN and CDR2 SYDVKM. Trimming removed 6 bases from V and 2 bases from J, with 11 bases in between. This chain's CDR3 is CASSRQATGANVLTF. The CDR3 DNA reads TGTGCCAGCAGCCGGCAGGCTACTGGGGCCAACGTCCTGACTTTC.

This clone has just a few counts. This chain uses TRBV28 with TRBJ1-2; D might be TRBD1 (5 bases). Trimming removed 1 base from V and 7 bases from J, with 28 bases in between. The germline V gene has CDR1 MDHEN and CDR2 SYDVKM. CDR3 length: 19 residues. CDR3: CASSLSIIKAGRTRGGYTF. CDR3 DNA sequence: TGTGCCAGCAGTTTATCAATTATTAAAGCGGGACGCACAAGAGGTGGCTACACCTTC.

The chain links TRBV19 to TRBJ2-1; 16 bases line up with TRBD2. Unmatched junction bases numbered 7, after V lost 10 bases and J lost 4 bases. The length of the CDR3 is 16 residues. Germline V gene lookup returns CDR1 LNHDA and CDR2 SQIVND (reference sequence). The CDR3 nucleotides read TGTGCCACCAAGGGACTAGCGGGAGGGCGGTACAATGAGCAGTTCTTC. The encoded protein is CATKGLAGGRYNEQFF.

The rearrangement links TRBV4-2 to TRBJ2-3; 11 nucleotides match TRBD2. The V and J ends lost 4 bases and 3 bases, in that order; junction bases with no gene match: 3. This CDR3 region has 15 residues. Looked up from germline, CDR1 is LGHNA and CDR2 is YNFKEQ. This CDR3 reads CASSLAGGPTDTQYF. DNA of the CDR3: TGTGCCAGCAGCCTAGCGGGAGGGCCGACAGATACGCAGTATTTT.

The chain has TRBV18 and TRBJ2-1; 14 bases match TRBD2. The J segment lost 7 bases and the V segment lost 4 bases, leaving 12 bases of the junction unmatched. Germline V gene sequence: CDR1 KGHSH, CDR2 LQKENI. This CDR3 has 18 amino acids. This chain's CDR3 is CASSLLISGTSGRNEQFF. DNA for the CDR3: TGTGCCAGCTCACTGCTGATTTCCGGGACTAGCGGGAGAAATGAGCAGTTCTTC.

CDR3: CASRADSSYNEQFF. The CDR3 nucleotides are TGCGCCAGCAGGGCGGACAGCTCCTACAATGAGCAGTTCTTC. The chain couples TRBV5-1 to TRBJ2-1; D perhaps matches TRBD1 (6 bases). V was pared by 5 bases and J by 0 bases, with 9 bases between. This CDR3 contains 14 residues. The germline gives CDR1 SGHRS, CDR2 YFSETQ.

This clone was observed once. V usage is TRBV9 and J usage is TRBJ1-4; D is possibly TRBD1 (5 bases). V shed 4 bases and J shed 8 bases, with 18 bases lying between them. In germline, CDR1 is SGDLS, CDR2 YYNGEE. This CDR3 is 15 amino acids long. The CDR3 protein is CASSTREGVGEKLFF. The CDR3 DNA follows: TGTGCCAGCAGCACCCGTGAAGGGGTCGGGGAAAAACTGTTTTTT.

The chain joins TRBV11-2 to TRBJ1-3; 7 bases map to TRBD1. Germline V gene data show CDR1 as SGHAT and CDR2 as FQNNGV. CDR3 length equals 15 residues. V dropped 4 bases and J dropped 0; count of bases not matched to a gene: 3. The CDR3 reads CASSYGQDSGNTIYF. DNA of the CDR3: TGTGCCAGCAGCTACGGACAGGACTCTGGAAACACCATATATTTT. Together with reference TRBV11-2 and TRBJ1-3, the CDR3 gives the full variable domain: EAGVAQSPRYKIIEKRQSVAFWCNPISGHATLYWYQQILGQGPKLLIQFQNNGVVDDSQLPKDRFSAERLKGVDSTLKIQPAKLEDSAVYLCASSYGQDSGNTIYFGEGSWLTVV.

The CDR3 coding sequence is TGTGCCAGCAGTTCCCCACGGGGGCTGAAGGGCTACACCTTC. Translating gives CASSSPRGLKGYTF. The chain uses TRBV27 and TRBJ1-2, with D tentatively TRBD1 (6 bases). The CDR3 consists of 14 residues. CDR1 is MNHEY, CDR2 SMNVEV, per germline (reference sequence). The V gene lost 4 bases and the J gene lost 8 bases, with 17 bases spanning the gap.

In its sample, this clone was seen once. The V call is TRBV19, the J call TRBJ1-2; tentatively, D is TRBD1 (6 bases). CDR1 LNHDA and CDR2 SQIVND come from the germline V gene (reference sequence). V was trimmed by 3 bases and J by 4 bases, leaving 12 bases between them. The CDR3 sequence is 14 residues long. Here the CDR3 DNA reads TGTGCCAGTAGTATCCGGGACACTTCCTATGGCTACACCTTC. Translation gives CASSIRDTSYGYTF. Drawing the rest from reference TRBV19 and TRBJ1-2, the complete variable domain is DGGITQSPKYLFRKEGQNVTLSCEQNLNHDAMYWYRQDPGQGLRLIYYSQIVNDFQKGDIAEGYSVSREKKESFPLTVTSAQKNPTAFYLCASSIRDTSYGYTFGSGTRLTVV.

The chain employs TRBV4-1 and TRBJ1-5, with D possibly matching TRBD1 (5 bases). The CDR3 extends over 14 amino acids. CDR1 and CDR2 from the germline V gene are MGHRA and YSYEKL. The V gene lost 0 bases and the J gene lost 5 bases, with 8 bases spanning the gap. For the CDR3, the DNA is TGCGCCAGCAGCCAAGACCAGGGTCATCAGCCCCAGCATTTT. Translation gives CASSQDQGHQPQHF.

This rearrangement joins TRBV5-1 to TRBJ1-3, with TRBD1 identical over 8 bases. V shed 3 bases and J 3 bases; nucleotides not matched to a gene: 8. Per germline, CDR1 SGHRS and CDR2 YFSETQ. This CDR3 is 16 amino acids long. In nucleotides, the CDR3 is TGCGCCAGCAGCTCGGGACAGGCCGCCGGTGGAAACACCATATATTTT. This codes for CASSSGQAAGGNTIYF. Variable domain in full (rest from reference TRBV5-1 and TRBJ1-3): KAGVTQTPRYLIKTRGQQVTLSCSPISGHRSVSWYQQTPGQGLQFLFEYFSETQRNKGNFPGRFSGRQFSNSRSEMNVSTLELGDSALYLCASSSGQAAGGNTIYFGEGSWLTVV.

The J gene is TRBJ2-5, the V gene TRBV5-6, with 10 bases matching TRBD1. This CDR3 is 15 amino acids long. Per the germline V gene, CDR1 is SGHDT and CDR2 is YYEEEE. V dropped 4 bases and J dropped 5; count of bases not matched to a gene: 8. CDR3 nucleotides: TGTGCCAGCAGCGGAGGGACAGGGGTTGGGGAGACCCAGTACTTC. This gives the protein CASSGGTGVGETQYF. The full variable domain, completed using reference TRBV5-6 and TRBJ2-5, is DAGVTQSPTHLIKTRGQQVTLRCSPKSGHDTVSWYQQALGQGPQFIFQYYEEEERQRGNFPDRFSGHQFPNYSSELNVNALLLGDSALYLCASSGGTGVGETQYFGPGTRLLVL.

V gene TRBV28 combines with J gene TRBJ2-7, with TRBD1 matching 9 bases. V shed 0 bases, J shed 7 bases, and the junction held 13 bases outside the gene matches. This CDR3 has 17 amino acids. CDR1 is MDHEN, CDR2 SYDVKM, per germline. DNA of the CDR3: TGTGCCAGCAGTTTATGGTACCCACAGGGGGCAGGGATTGAGCAGTACTTC. It yields the protein CASSLWYPQGAGIEQYF.

The rearrangement uses TRBV5-1 and TRBJ2-1; D possibly corresponds to TRBD1 (7 bases). The V end lost 4 bases, the J end lost 3 bases, and 14 bases lay between the germline ends. The germline gives CDR1 SGHRS, CDR2 YFSETQ. The CDR3 spans 15 residues. The CDR3 DNA sequence: TGCGCCAGCAGCCTCAGGGGGGAGTACTACAATGAGCAGTTCTTC. It codes for CASSLRGEYYNEQFF.

Note on this clone: This specimen includes other DNA sequences encoding the same CDR3. The J gene is TRBJ2-7, the V gene TRBV18; 10 nucleotides match TRBD1. J was trimmed by 3 bases and V by 6 bases; bases with no gene match: 5. This CDR3 region has 14 residues. Germline CDR1 is KGHSH and CDR2 is LQKENI. Here the CDR3 DNA reads TGTGCCAGCTCGCTAGGACAGGGGGTCTACGAGCAGTACTTC. Encoded protein: CASSLGQGVYEQYF.

This chain connects TRBV11-2 to TRBJ1-1, with D unclear. V was cut by 5 bases and J by 4 bases, with 14 bases left in between. Germline V CDR1 and CDR2: SGHAT, FQNNGV. The CDR3 loop spans 14 amino acids. The CDR3: CASSVQRLSTEAFF. In nucleotides, the CDR3 is TGTGCCAGCAGCGTACAGAGATTGAGCACTGAAGCTTTCTTT.